This note documents a single TCR beta chain sequence. Its antigen target is currently unknown. No clone much larger than this one lies a single base away; base qualities are absent. This specimen comes from a study of CD8 T cells in Susac syndrome (dated by TCRdb to the late 2010s). Background on the whole study: The study used repertoire sequencing to test whether antigen drove CD8+ T cell activation and differentiation in Susac syndrome. Clonality of the CD8+ T cell repertoire was compared between eleven to twelve healthy donors, about 14 Susac syndrome patients and some 15 multiple sclerosis patients.

High-throughput TCR beta sequencing profiled peripheral blood CD8+ and CD4+ T cells from healthy donors, Susac syndrome patients and multiple sclerosis patients. Treatment-naive patients with stable or active relapsing-remitting disease fulfilling revised McDonald criteria were used as multiple sclerosis controls. CD8+ TEMRA cells were enriched by FACS, while bulk CD8+ and CD4+ T cells were purified by magnetic negative isolation. Blood was collected in EDTA tubes and processed within 24 hours, with PBMCs isolated through density gradient centrifugation. PBMCs intended for TCR sequencing were cryopreserved in liquid nitrogen and were subsequently thawed in a 37 degrees C water bath. The sorted or isolated CD4+, CD8+ and CD8+ TEMRA cells had a purity of 90% or higher. RNA was extracted with the RNeasy kit and roughly 0.5 to 1 ug was reverse transcribed using random hexamers. The immunoSEQ multiplex PCR assay, which covers 54 Vbeta and 13 Jbeta segments, was used to amplify TCR beta CDR3 regions. PCR amplification bias was corrected using a synthetic template baseline for primer optimization and computational correction. Per the authors' processing: Reads were annotated to V, D and J genes according to IMGT and were analyzed with immunoSEQ Analyzer, with only productive sequences retained. Clonality was calculated as one minus the Shannon entropy normalized by log2 of the number of productive unique sequences. For each patient and control, public and private clones were evaluated within the 100 most prevalent clones. A clone was defined as Susac-specific if it was absent from the healthy and MS cohorts, from over 1,000 published viral clones and from other ImmuneACCESS disease sequences. TCRdb redid the processing of the public reads, applying fastp at Q25 and MiXCR, and retained in-frame beta chains. Here each entry gathers all rows of one CDR3 protein and keeps the most common genes and DNA. The V and J calls here are based on TCRdb, not the publication. Counted in this sample were around 270,000 distinct CDR3 sequences; 85% of them appeared once. The ten largest make up 0.21% of the sample.

Here is what the overall study found, with its caveats: The TCR sequencing and HLA analysis was acknowledged to have included a relatively small number of individuals.

The germline V gene supplies CDR1 SGHNT and CDR2 YENEEA. The CDR3 measures 14 amino acids from cysteine to phenylalanine. Only the CDR3 portion is preserved as DNA: 42 bases, with reading frame beginning at the first base. From V the trimming removes 3 bases and from J it removes 4 bases, while the gene matches leave 3 bases of the junction unaccounted for. The V and J genes are TRBV11-3 and TRBJ2-1; 7 central bases correspond to TRBD2. This clonotype originated in a human donor with multiple sclerosis. The specimen was CD8+ T cells from PBMCs. The sequenced DNA: TGTGCCAGCAGCTTGAGCGGGATGTACAATGAGCAGTTCTTC. This codes for CASSLSGMYNEQFF.